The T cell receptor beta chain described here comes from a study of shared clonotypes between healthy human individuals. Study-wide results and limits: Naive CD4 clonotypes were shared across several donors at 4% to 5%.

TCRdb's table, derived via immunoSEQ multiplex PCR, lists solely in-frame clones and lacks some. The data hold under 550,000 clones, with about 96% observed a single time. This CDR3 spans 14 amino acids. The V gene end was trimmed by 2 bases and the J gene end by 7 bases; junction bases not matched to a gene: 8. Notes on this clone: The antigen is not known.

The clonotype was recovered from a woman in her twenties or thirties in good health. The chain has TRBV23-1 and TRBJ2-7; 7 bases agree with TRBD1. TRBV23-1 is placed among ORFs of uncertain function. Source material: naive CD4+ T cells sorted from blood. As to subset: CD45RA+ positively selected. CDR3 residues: CASSQVTGLLEQYF. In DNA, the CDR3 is TGCGCCAGCAGTCAAGTGACAGGGCTCTTGGAGCAGTACTTC.